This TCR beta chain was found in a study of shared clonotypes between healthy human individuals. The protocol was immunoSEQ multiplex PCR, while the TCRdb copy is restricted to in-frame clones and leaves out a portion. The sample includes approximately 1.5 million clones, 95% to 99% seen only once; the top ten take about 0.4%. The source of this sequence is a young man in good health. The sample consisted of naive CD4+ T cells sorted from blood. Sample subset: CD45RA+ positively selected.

CDR3 residues: CASSWTANNEQFF. In DNA form, the CDR3 reads TGTGCCAGCAGTTGGACAGCTAACAATGAGCAGTTCTTC. The chain links TRBV6-6 to TRBJ2-1, with D maybe TRBD1 (6 bases). This CDR3 has 13 amino acids. Germline V lookup: CDR1 MNHNY, CDR2 SVGAGI (reference sequence). Deletions cut 4 bases from V and 5 bases from J, with 9 bases between.